This TCR beta chain was profiled in a study of blood T cell repertoires in COVID-19. Measured with immunoSEQ multiplex PCR; TCRdb has only the in-frame clones, and not every one. This repertoire shows some 290,000 clones, approximately 91% found once; its top ten account for about 2.5%. The CDR3 consists of 14 residues. Germline V gene sequence: CDR1 SGHNT, CDR2 YENEEA. The trim removed 0 bases at V and 6 bases at J, leaving 0 bases unmatched. The rearrangement links TRBV11-3 to TRBJ2-1; 9 nucleotides match TRBD1. This clonotype was obtained from a woman between 35 and 50 years old with acute COVID-19. Sequencing input: PBMCs or T cells enriched from blood (not recorded which). Written as DNA, the CDR3 is TGTGCCAGCAGCTTAGAGGGACAGGGCAATGAGCAGTTCTTC. Encoded protein: CASSLEGQGNEQFF.